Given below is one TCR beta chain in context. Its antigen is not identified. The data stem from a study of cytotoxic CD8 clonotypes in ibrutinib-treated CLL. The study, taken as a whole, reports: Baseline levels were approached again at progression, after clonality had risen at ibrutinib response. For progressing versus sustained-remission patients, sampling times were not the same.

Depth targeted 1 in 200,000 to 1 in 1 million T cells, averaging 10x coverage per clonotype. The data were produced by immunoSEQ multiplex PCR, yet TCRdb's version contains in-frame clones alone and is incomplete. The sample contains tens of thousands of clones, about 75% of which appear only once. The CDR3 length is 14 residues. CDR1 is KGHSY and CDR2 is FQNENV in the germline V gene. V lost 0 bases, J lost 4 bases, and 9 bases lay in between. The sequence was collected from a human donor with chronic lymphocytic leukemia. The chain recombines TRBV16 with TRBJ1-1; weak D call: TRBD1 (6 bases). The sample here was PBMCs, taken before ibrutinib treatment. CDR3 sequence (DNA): TGTGCCAGCAGCCAATCAGGGGGTGGCACTGAAGCTTTCTTT. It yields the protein CASSQSGGGTEAFF.